The 25 T cell receptor beta chains in this list originate from one sample, sequenced in a study of technical replicates of blood from a few donors (TCRdb year 2017). Library generation was performed with the immunoSEQ multiplex PCR assay. TCRdb retrieved this table from immuneACCESS and kept in-frame rearrangements only. Not all clones are present; in checked studies, unresolved V genes account for under half, and no reason is known for the remainder. For this sample there are roughly 80,000 clones; roughly 94% appear just once. The top ten clonotypes cover around 0.37% of the sample. The sequencing input was T cells isolated from PBMCs. Receptors were obtained from a human donor in good health.

The genes are TRBV9 and TRBJ1-1, with D possibly being TRBD1 (5 bases). The germline CDR1 and CDR2 sequences are SGDLS and YYNGEE. V lost 3 bases and J 0 bases, leaving 9 bases between the germline ends. There are 14 residues in the CDR3. This chain's CDR3 is CASSEQEMNTEAFF. The DNA for the CDR3 is TGTGCCAGCAGCGAACAGGAAATGAACACTGAAGCTTTCTTT. Supplemented by reference TRBV9 and TRBJ1-1, the full variable domain reads DSGVTQTPKHLITATGQRVTLRCSPRSGDLSVYWYQQSLDQGLQFLIQYYNGEERAKGNILERFSAQQFPDLHSELNLSSLELGDSALYFCASSEQEMNTEAFFGQGTRLTVV.

The chain recombines TRBV30 with TRBJ2-1, with TRBD2 identical over 10 bases. There are 15 residues in the CDR3. Per germline, CDR1 GTSNPN and CDR2 SVGIG (reference sequence). V lost 0 bases, J lost 9 bases, and 8 bases stayed unmatched. CDR3 protein: CAWSVSLAGVGEQFF. The CDR3 DNA reads as TGTGCCTGGAGTGTTAGCCTAGCGGGAGTTGGTGAGCAGTTCTTC.

V usage is TRBV28 and J usage is TRBJ2-1; 7 bases map to TRBD2. Per the germline V gene, CDR1 is MDHEN and CDR2 is SYDVKM. The CDR3 has 16 residues. V trimming: 4 bases; J trimming: 9 bases; junction bases outside the gene matches: 15. The CDR3 DNA reads TGTGCCAGCAGTTCACCCGGCCTAGCGGCCGGGGGTGAGCAGTTCTTC. It encodes CASSSPGLAAGGEQFF.

The rearrangement links TRBV30 to TRBJ2-1, with D hard to call. Deletions cut 0 bases from V and 4 bases from J, with 7 bases between. CDR3 size: 13 residues. Germline values: CDR1 GTSNPN, CDR2 SVGIG (reference sequence). CDR3 DNA sequence: TGTGCCTGGAGTGTACTAAGGTACAATGAGCAGTTCTTC. As protein: CAWSVLRYNEQFF.

This clone was seen a handful of times. The gene calls are TRBV30 and TRBJ1-1; tentatively, D is TRBD1 (5 bases). V lost 0 bases, J lost 1 base, and 9 bases lay in between. Germline CDR1 and CDR2: GTSNPN and SVGIG (reference sequence). The CDR3 contains 14 residues. The CDR3 sequence: CAWSVIRENTEAFF. The CDR3 region has the DNA TGTGCCTGGAGTGTAATCAGGGAGAACACTGAAGCTTTCTTT.

The CDR3 bases are TGTGCCAGCAGCGTGACTAGCGGGTCGTCCGAGCAGTACTTC. Translated, it gives CASSVTSGSSEQYF. The rearrangement joins TRBV11-3 to TRBJ2-7; 10 nucleotides agree with TRBD2. In germline, CDR1 is SGHNT, CDR2 YENEEA. The CDR3 spans 14 residues. J gave up 6 bases and V 5 bases, and 7 bases lay outside the gene matches. Supplemented by reference TRBV11-3 and TRBJ2-7, the full variable domain reads EAGVVQSPRYKIIEKKQPVAFWCNPISGHNTLYWYLQNLGQGPELLIRYENEEAVDDSQLPKDRFSAERLKGVDSTLKIQPAELGDSAVYLCASSVTSGSSEQYFGPGTRLTVT.

The V call is TRBV29-1, the J call TRBJ2-7; 11 bases are shared with TRBD2. Germline loops: CDR1 SQVTM, CDR2 ANQGSEA. The CDR3 totals 14 residues. After removal of 4 bases from V and 1 base from J, the junction contained 3 bases not matched to a gene. CDR3 residues: CSVATSGGSYEQYF. In nucleotides, the CDR3 is TGCAGCGTTGCTACTAGCGGGGGATCCTACGAGCAGTACTTC.

CDR3 protein: CASSYQGWQETQYF. CDR3 coding DNA: TGTGCCAGCAGCTATCAGGGTTGGCAAGAGACCCAGTACTTC. The chain employs TRBV7-2 and TRBJ2-5, with D perhaps matching TRBD1 (5 bases). In germline, CDR1 is SGHTA, CDR2 FQGNSA. The length of the CDR3 is 14 residues. V was clipped by 4 bases and J by 2 bases, with 11 bases between them.

The genes are TRBV7-9 and TRBJ2-7; the D gene is possibly TRBD1 (5 bases). The CDR3 has 15 amino acids. Deletions cut 5 bases from V and 1 base from J, with 15 bases between. Per the germline V gene, CDR1 is SEHNR and CDR2 is FQNEAQ (reference sequence). The CDR3 spells CASSPAGSPSYEQYF. The CDR3 nucleotides are TGTGCCAGCAGCCCCGCAGGGTCCCCTTCCTACGAGCAGTACTTC.

Here the CDR3 reads CSVPLAGGDTQYF. The CDR3 nucleotides read TGCAGCGTACCACTAGCGGGAGGAGATACGCAGTATTTT. V usage is TRBV29-1 and J usage is TRBJ2-3; 12 nucleotides line up with TRBD2. The germline gives CDR1 SQVTM, CDR2 ANQGSEA. The length of the CDR3 is 13 residues. V lost 6 bases, J lost 5 bases, and 3 bases stayed unmatched.

The V call is TRBV27, the J call TRBJ2-5; 9 bases fit TRBD1. Losses at the gene ends were 2 bases for V and 5 bases for J; bases not matched to a gene: 6. Germline V CDR1 and CDR2: MNHEY, SMNVEV (reference sequence). This CDR3 region has 15 residues. CDR3: CASSLTGQGWETQYF. The CDR3 nucleotides are TGTGCCAGCAGTTTAACGGGACAGGGTTGGGAGACCCAGTACTTC.

V gene TRBV9 combines with J gene TRBJ2-3, with D possibly being TRBD2 (5 bases). Germline CDR1 reads SGDLS; CDR2 reads YYNGEE. Deletions cut 0 bases from V and 2 bases from J, with 7 bases between. CDR3 length equals 14 residues. CDR3 sequence: CASSVDSATDTQYF. The CDR3 DNA reads as TGTGCCAGCAGCGTAGATAGCGCCACAGATACGCAGTATTTT.

This chain connects TRBV29-1 to TRBJ1-1; 9 bases agree with TRBD1. Looked up from germline, CDR1 is SQVTM and CDR2 is ANQGSEA. CDR3 length: 14 residues. The ends lost 7 bases at V and 0 bases at J; junction bases unmatched: 6. CDR3 protein: CSGGQGSVNTEAFF. The CDR3 DNA follows: TGCAGCGGTGGACAGGGGTCTGTGAACACTGAAGCTTTCTTT. The whole variable domain, filled in from reference TRBV29-1 and TRBJ1-1, reads SAVISQKPSRDICQRGTSLTIQCQVDSQVTMMFWYRQQPGQSLTLIATANQGSEATYESGFVIDKFPISRPNLTFSTLTVSNMSPEDSSIYLCSGGQGSVNTEAFFGQGTRLTVV.

This clone was counted only a few times. The V call is TRBV28, the J call TRBJ2-7, with 10 bases fitting TRBD2. J was trimmed by 7 bases and V by 2 bases; bases with no gene match: 8. This CDR3 spans 15 amino acids. CDR1 and CDR2 (germline): MDHEN, SYDVKM. CDR3 in DNA: TGTGCCAGCAGTTTAGGGCTAGCGGGAGTAAGTGAGCAGTACTTC. Encoded protein: CASSLGLAGVSEQYF.

The V and J genes are TRBV5-1 and TRBJ2-7; D is perhaps TRBD1 (6 bases). This CDR3 is built from 15 residues. Trimming cost V 5 bases and J 7 bases, with 22 bases left between them. Germline loops: CDR1 SGHRS, CDR2 YFSETQ. The CDR3 reads CASRTGPGSDGEQYF. The DNA of the CDR3 is TGCGCCAGCAGGACAGGTCCGGGTTCTGATGGGGAGCAGTACTTC.

The chain uses TRBV30 and TRBJ1-5; a weak D match, TRBD1 (6 bases). V was clipped by 0 bases and J by 7 bases, with 10 bases between them. CDR1 and CDR2 from the germline V gene are GTSNPN and SVGIG (reference sequence). The CDR3 spans 13 residues. The CDR3 nucleotides read TGTGCCTGGAGTGTAGGGGGGGACCAGCCCCAGCATTTT. It yields the protein CAWSVGGDQPQHF.

J is TRBJ2-7 and V is TRBV2, with 10 bases lining up with TRBD1. The germline V gene has CDR1 SNHLY and CDR2 FYNNEI. This CDR3 region has 14 residues. Trimming took 8 bases from V and 9 from J; bases not matched to a gene: 13. CDR3: CASRSGTGDTRQYF. As DNA, the CDR3 is TGTGCCAGCCGTTCGGGGACAGGGGACACAAGGCAGTACTTC.

This clone has a handful of counts. This chain joins TRBV7-8 and TRBJ2-7; no reliable D call. Germline V gives CDR1 SGHVS, CDR2 FQNEAQ. The CDR3 runs 12 residues. V lost 5 bases and J 3 bases, leaving 8 bases between the germline ends. CDR3 sequence (DNA): TGTGCCAGCAGCCCACATGGCTACGAGCAGTACTTC. As protein: CASSPHGYEQYF.

The rearrangement uses TRBV5-6 and TRBJ2-2; a weak D match, TRBD2 (5 bases). The germline V gene encodes CDR1 SGHDT and CDR2 YYEEEE. The CDR3 has 13 residues. Trimming pared 1 base from V and 7 bases from J, leaving 8 bases between. In nucleotides, the CDR3 is TGTGCCAGCAGCTTGCTAGGGAGCGGGGAGCTGTTTTTT. It specifies CASSLLGSGELFF.

The rearrangement links TRBV25-1 to TRBJ2-5, with a weak D call TRBD2 (5 bases). This CDR3 contains 13 residues. Looked up from germline, CDR1 is MGHDK and CDR2 is SYGVNS. Trimming removed 7 bases at V and 1 base at J, with 10 bases between. Here the CDR3 reads CASTLRGQETQYF. DNA for the CDR3: TGTGCCAGCACCCTCCGGGGCCAAGAGACCCAGTACTTC.

The rearrangement uses TRBV11-2 and TRBJ1-1; possible D gene TRBD1, 5 bases. There are 13 residues in the CDR3. Trimming removed 7 bases at V and 1 base at J, with 10 bases between. Germline values: CDR1 SGHAT, CDR2 FQNNGV. The CDR3 DNA is TGTGCCAGCACCGAAACAGGGAACACTGAAGCTTTCTTT. This gives the protein CASTETGNTEAFF. Variable domain in full (rest from reference TRBV11-2 and TRBJ1-1): EAGVAQSPRYKIIEKRQSVAFWCNPISGHATLYWYQQILGQGPKLLIQFQNNGVVDDSQLPKDRFSAERLKGVDSTLKIQPAKLEDSAVYLCASTETGNTEAFFGQGTRLTVV.

This chain uses TRBV6-5 with TRBJ1-2; D gene ambiguous. The CDR3 is 15 amino acids. Germline CDR1 reads MNHEY; CDR2 reads SVGAGI. Trimming shortened V by 7 bases and J by 2 bases, and 17 bases separated the two germline ends. CDR3 nucleotide sequence: TGTGCCAGCACTCAGACGACCGGGAGGAACTATGGCTACACCTTC. This gives the protein CASTQTTGRNYGYTF.

The chain combines TRBV28 with TRBJ1-5; D perhaps matches TRBD1 (6 bases). Germline V gene data show CDR1 as MDHEN and CDR2 as SYDVKM. V dropped 8 bases and J dropped 5 bases, with 13 bases sitting between them. There are 13 residues in the CDR3. Here the CDR3 DNA reads TGTGCCAGCCTGGACAGATCGGATCAGCCCCAGCATTTT. Translated: CASLDRSDQPQHF.

This chain joins TRBV7-2 and TRBJ2-1; no clear D gene. The CDR3 length is 14 residues. Between the trimmed V and J ends, which lost 1 base and 1 base, there was a span of 5 bases. Germline CDR1 reads SGHTA; CDR2 reads FQGNSA. In DNA, the CDR3 is TGTGCCAGCAGCTTAGGGGCGTCCTACAATGAGCAGTTCTTC. Translated: CASSLGASYNEQFF.

This sequence joins TRBV18 and TRBJ1-1; D unresolved. V was cut by 5 bases and J by 0 bases, with 4 bases left in between. This CDR3 has 12 amino acids. Germline V gene sequence: CDR1 KGHSH, CDR2 LQKENI. CDR3 sequence (DNA): TGTGCCAGCTCAGCGATGAACACTGAAGCTTTCTTT. This codes for CASSAMNTEAFF.